These 6 T cell receptor beta chains came from one sample sequenced in a study of OX40 agonist ivuxolimab in advanced cancers. Profiling relied on immunoSEQ multiplex PCR, and the TCRdb table lists in-frame clones only, not all of them. The sample comprises 50,000 to 55,000 clones, around 86% of which are singletons, and under 2% rests with the top ten. The specimen was CD4+ or CD8+ T cells sorted from blood, collected in a trial of the OX40 agonist ivuxolimab. The receptors shown here come from an adult with an advanced solid tumor such as melanoma, head and neck, liver or kidney cancer.

The chain carries TRBV10-2 and TRBJ2-1; the match to TRBD1 covers 11 bases. Trimming removed 7 bases from V and 0 bases from J; junction bases left unmatched: 5. The CDR3 covers 16 residues. From germline, CDR1 is WSHSY and CDR2 SAAADI. The CDR3 sequence: CASNGQGAFSYNEQFF. CDR3 in DNA: TGCGCCAGCAATGGACAGGGGGCTTTCTCCTACAATGAGCAGTTCTTC.

The chain carries TRBV5-1 and TRBJ2-2; D might be TRBD1 or TRBD2, each matching 6 bases. The germline V and J ends were trimmed by 5 bases and 4 bases, with 12 bases remaining between them. CDR1 is SGHRS, CDR2 YFSETQ, per germline. This CDR3 region has 14 residues. CDR3 in amino acids: CASRVGGITGELFF. In nucleotides, the CDR3 is TGCGCCAGCAGAGTAGGGGGGATCACCGGGGAGCTGTTTTTT.

This chain joins TRBV11-1 and TRBJ1-1; unclear D gene. The V end lost 5 bases, the J end lost 1 base, and 11 bases lay between the germline ends. CDR1 is SGHAT and CDR2 is FQDESV in the germline V gene (reference sequence). The CDR3 length is 14 residues. DNA for the CDR3: TGTGCCAGCAGCACAAGGCTTTCGAACACTGAAGCTTTCTTT. It specifies CASSTRLSNTEAFF.

This clone was counted between two and nine times. The chain links TRBV7-4 to TRBJ2-3; D ambiguous. Trimming removed 4 bases from V and 14 bases from J, with 7 bases in between. Germline CDR1 is SGHVT and CDR2 is SQSDAQ. The CDR3 is made up of 9 amino acids. DNA of the CDR3: TGTGCCAGCAGCTCCAAGGGGTATTTT. Amino acids: CASSSKGYF.

This clone showed up just once. The chain joins TRBV6-5 to TRBJ1-6; 8 nucleotides align to TRBD1. Trimming at V came to 4 bases and at J to 10 bases, leaving 6 bases not matched to a gene. This CDR3 contains 14 residues. CDR1 is MNHEY, CDR2 SVGAGI, per germline. The chain's CDR3 is CASSFTGGDSPLHF. In DNA form, the CDR3 reads TGTGCCAGCAGTTTTACAGGGGGAGACTCACCCCTCCACTTT.

This rearrangement joins TRBV28 to TRBJ1-1; D might be TRBD1 (5 bases). The germline V and J ends were trimmed by 6 bases and 2 bases, with 13 bases remaining between them. In germline, CDR1 is MDHEN, CDR2 SYDVKM. This CDR3 is 14 amino acids long. CDR3 loop: CASSWLTVNTEAFF. The CDR3 DNA reads TGTGCCAGCAGCTGGCTGACAGTTAACACTGAAGCTTTCTTT.